This T cell receptor beta chain was observed in a study of shared clonotypes between healthy human individuals. Worth noting for this clone: The antigen is undetermined.

Study observations and caveats: It was observed that approximately 5% of naive CD4 clonotypes were shared across several donors.

Sequencing used immunoSEQ multiplex PCR; TCRdb keeps in-frame clones, though not all of them. The table has under 1 million clones, 85% to 95% seen once. Naive CD8 cells, CD45RO-negative and positively selected for CCR7, excluded terminally differentiated effector memory CD45RA+ cells. The sample was naive CD8+ T cells sorted from blood. The source is a man aged 25 to 45 in good health.

Written as DNA, the CDR3 is TGTGCCAGCAGCTTATTAATGCCAACAGTACTAGCGGGGGAGGGCACAGATACGCAGTATTTT. Encoded protein: CASSLLMPTVLAGEGTDTQYF. The genes are TRBV7-6 and TRBJ2-3; 11 bases are a match to TRBD2. Germline V gene data show CDR1 as SGHVS and CDR2 as FNYEAQ. The CDR3 covers 21 residues. The ends lost 2 bases at V and 1 base at J; junction bases unmatched: 17.